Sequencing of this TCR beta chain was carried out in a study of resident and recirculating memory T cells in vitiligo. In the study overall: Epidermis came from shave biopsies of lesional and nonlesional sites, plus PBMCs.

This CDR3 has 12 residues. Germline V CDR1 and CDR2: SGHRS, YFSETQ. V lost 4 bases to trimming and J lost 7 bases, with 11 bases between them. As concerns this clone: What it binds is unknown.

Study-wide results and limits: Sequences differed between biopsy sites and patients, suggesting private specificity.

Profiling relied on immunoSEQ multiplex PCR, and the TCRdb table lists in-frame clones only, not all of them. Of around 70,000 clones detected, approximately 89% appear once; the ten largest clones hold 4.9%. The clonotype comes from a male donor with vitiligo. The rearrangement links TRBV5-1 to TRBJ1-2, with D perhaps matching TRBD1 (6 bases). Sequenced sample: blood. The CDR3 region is CASSVTGTGYTF. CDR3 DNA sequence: TGCGCCAGCAGCGTCACAGGGACTGGCTACACCTTC.